This entry is about one TCR beta chain. Antigen: not known. This table comes from immunoSEQ multiplex PCR, and its TCRdb copy is limited to in-frame clones, with some not included. The sample contains under 65,000 clones, around 90% of which appear only once. These data come from a study of T cells in localized non-small cell lung cancer. Regarding the study as a whole: The highest T cell clonality was in uninvolved adjacent lung, above tumor. Paired adjacent lung recovered a median roughly 54 of the top 100 tumor clones.

V lost 4 bases to trimming and J lost 5 bases, with 5 bases between them. This CDR3 has 11 residues. Germline CDR1 and CDR2: MNHNY and SVGAGI (reference sequence). The specimen comprised peripheral blood, sampled before any cancer treatment. The chain is built from TRBV6-6 and TRBJ1-2; no clear D gene. The sequence was collected from a man aged 40 to 70 with stage I squamous cell lung carcinoma. The CDR3: CASSWEYGYTF. Written as DNA, the CDR3 is TGTGCCAGCAGTTGGGAGTATGGCTACACCTTC.